These 21 T cell receptor beta chains were all obtained from the same sample, sequenced in a study of naive and memory T cell subsets. The study's findings and limits: Possibly reflecting memory cells re-expressing CD45RA, a few larger clonotypes occurred in naive repertoires, especially CD8.

An equimolar mix of two oligonucleotides served as the beta constant-region primer for TRBC1 and TRBC2. The ligated cDNA underwent four PCR rounds using SP2 and nested alpha and beta constant-region primers. TCRdb independently ran MiXCR on the UMI-ligation and nested PCR reads; one entry per CDR3 protein. The table has about 90,000 distinct CDR3 sequences, roughly 10% seen once; the top ten hold around 0.13%. The antigens of these receptors remain unknown. The sample comprised naive CD4+ T cells from blood. The receptors were gathered from a human donor in good health.

This clonotype appeared a few times. The gene calls are TRBV5-1 and TRBJ2-5; 10 bases line up with TRBD2. After removal of 0 bases from V and 0 bases from J, the junction contained 2 bases not matched to a gene. The CDR3 consists of 16 residues. CDR1 and CDR2 (germline): SGHRS, YFSETQ. Here the CDR3 reads CASSLGLAGYQETQYF. The CDR3 region has the DNA TGCGCCAGCAGCTTGGGACTAGCGGGCTACCAAGAGACCCAGTACTTC.

The chain links TRBV7-9 to TRBJ1-1; D not resolved. The germline CDR1 and CDR2 sequences are SEHNR and FQNEAQ (reference sequence). The CDR3 is 15 residues long. The ends were cut back, 3 bases at V and 5 bases at J, with 16 bases in the middle. The CDR3 region has the DNA TGTGCCAGCAGCTTTGAAGGGCCTCGGAGGACTGAAGCTTTCTTT. It codes for CASSFEGPRRTEAFF.

On this clonotype itself: One junction end does not reproduce the germline sequence, and a read error may be involved. The chain is built from TRBV7-7 and TRBJ2-2, with 7 bases matching TRBD2. From germline, CDR1 is SSHAT and CDR2 FNYEAQ (reference sequence). CDR3 length: 14 amino acids. CDR3 DNA sequence: TGTGCTAGCAGCCAACTAGCGCACACCGGGGAGCTGTTTTTT. This gives the protein CASSQLAHTGELFF.

This sequence joins TRBV12-3 or TRBV12-4 and TRBJ1-1; 10 bases align to TRBD1. V was pared by 6 bases and J by 5 bases, with 6 bases of the junction left unmatched. The CDR3 contains 14 residues. CDR3 DNA: TGTGCCAGCAGCTGGACAGGGGGAAGGACTGAAGCTTTCTTT. It translates to CASSWTGGRTEAFF.

J is TRBJ1-2 and V is TRBV7-2, with a weak D call TRBD1 (5 bases). This CDR3 has 14 amino acids. Germline loops: CDR1 SGHTA, CDR2 FQGNSA. Trimming took 5 bases from V and 4 from J, leaving 14 bases between them. DNA for the CDR3: TGTGCCAGCAGCCCCCACGTTGACAGCTATGGCTACACCTTC. Amino acids: CASSPHVDSYGYTF.

This sequence joins TRBV7-3 and TRBJ2-2; TRBD1 matches at 9 bases. The V segment lost 5 bases and the J segment 6 bases; nucleotides outside the gene matches: 7. The CDR3 contains 15 residues. Germline V gives CDR1 SGHTA, CDR2 FQGTGA. The CDR3 DNA reads TGTGCCAGCAGCCGGGACAGGGATGTCTCCGGGGAGCTGTTTTTT. It encodes CASSRDRDVSGELFF.

The chain recombines TRBV4-3 with TRBJ2-7; 8 bases are a match to TRBD2. This CDR3 has 17 amino acids. Germline CDR1 is LGHNA and CDR2 is YSLEER. V shed 0 bases, J shed 5 bases, and the junction held 12 bases outside the gene matches. CDR3 coding DNA: TGCGCCAGCAGCCAAGAAGGGCGCAGCGGGAGTATCCACGAGCAGTACTTC. It translates to CASSQEGRSGSIHEQYF.

The chain's CDR3 is CASSQGREQPQHF. CDR3 coding DNA: TGTGCCAGCAGCCAAGGGAGGGAACAGCCCCAGCATTTT. The J gene is TRBJ1-5, the V gene TRBV3-1; D unresolved. V was cut by 1 base and J by 7 bases, with 8 bases left in between. The CDR3 loop spans 13 amino acids. The germline gives CDR1 LGHDT, CDR2 YNNKEL (reference sequence).

This clonotype was seen a handful of times. The CDR3, as DNA: TGTGCCAGCAGCGTAGCAGGTTTTTCTAATGAAAAACTGTTTTTT. The encoded protein is CASSVAGFSNEKLFF. V and J are TRBV9 and TRBJ1-4; D gene unclear. The germline V gene encodes CDR1 SGDLS and CDR2 YYNGEE. The V end was cut by 0 bases, the J end by 3 bases, with 9 bases between. This CDR3 has 15 residues.

This clonotype was seen a few times. The chain employs TRBV6-5 and TRBJ1-2; D remains unclear. V lost 1 base to trimming and J lost 0 bases, with 9 bases between them. Looked up from germline, CDR1 is MNHEY and CDR2 is SVGAGI. The CDR3 sequence is 15 residues long. DNA for the CDR3: TGTGCCAGCAGTTACTGGAAGGAATCTAACTATGGCTACACCTTC. This encodes CASSYWKESNYGYTF.

The genes are TRBV20-1 and TRBJ2-7, with D perhaps TRBD1 (5 bases). In germline, CDR1 is DFQATT, CDR2 SNEGSKA (reference sequence). Trimming cost V 4 bases and J 0 bases, with 13 bases left between them. The CDR3 has 14 residues. The CDR3 loop is CSATRIRASYEQYF. Here the CDR3 DNA reads TGCAGTGCTACAAGAATCAGGGCCTCCTACGAGCAGTACTTC.

This clonotype was picked up many times. The chain links TRBV19 to TRBJ2-2; 7 bases are a match to TRBD2. Germline V gene sequence: CDR1 LNHDA, CDR2 SQIVND (reference sequence). This CDR3 contains 16 residues. Trimming cost V 1 base and J 7 bases; bases outside gene matches: 9. The CDR3 DNA reads TGTGCCAGTAGTATAGTTTCGGGAGGTGCGGTCGGGGAGCTGTTTTTT. Translation gives CASSIVSGGAVGELFF.

V usage is TRBV5-4 and J usage is TRBJ2-2; 7 bases line up with TRBD1. The CDR3 runs to 16 residues. Germline V gene lookup returns CDR1 SGHNT and CDR2 YYREEE (reference sequence). Germline trimming cut 4 bases from V and 4 bases from J; bases unmatched to any gene: 10. CDR3 residues: CASSRDSPSGTGELFF. CDR3 bases: TGTGCCAGCAGCAGGGACAGTCCGAGTGGCACCGGGGAGCTGTTTTTT.

This clonotype has more than one count but fewer than ten. The chain is built from TRBV9 and TRBJ2-3; the D gene is possibly TRBD2 (6 bases). CDR3 size: 15 residues. Trimming removed 4 bases from V and 3 bases from J, with 15 bases in between. In germline, CDR1 is SGDLS, CDR2 YYNGEE. This CDR3 reads CASSWTGVLTDTQYF. CDR3 nucleotides: TGTGCCAGCAGCTGGACGGGAGTTTTAACAGATACGCAGTATTTT.

CDR3 sequence reads: CASSERSGYNSPLHF. In DNA, the CDR3 is TGTGCCAGCAGTGAACGATCCGGGTATAATTCACCCCTCCACTTT. The J gene is TRBJ1-6, the V gene TRBV25-1; D is unresolved. The V gene's germline CDR1 is MGHDK and CDR2 SYGVNS. CDR3 length: 15 amino acids. Trimming took off 2 bases at V and 4 bases at J, with 9 bases between the two ends.

This clonotype has just one count. The gene calls are TRBV12-3 or TRBV12-4 and TRBJ2-2; the D gene is possibly TRBD2 (5 bases). V lost 3 bases and J lost 0, with 14 bases in between. CDR3 length: 17 amino acids. The CDR3 loop is CASSLTSLAANTGELFF. Here the CDR3 DNA reads TGTGCCAGCAGTTTGACGAGCCTAGCCGCGAACACCGGGGAGCTGTTTTTT.

This chain links TRBV6-2 or TRBV6-3 with TRBJ1-6; perhaps TRBD1 as D (6 bases). V was pared by 5 bases and J by 7 bases, with 18 bases between. Germline V lookup: CDR1 MNHEY, CDR2 SVGEGT. The CDR3 has 16 amino acids. This chain's CDR3 is CASSAAPGQRNSPLHF. CDR3 nucleotide sequence: TGTGCCAGCAGTGCCGCTCCGGGACAAAGGAATTCACCCCTCCACTTT.

V gene TRBV29-1 combines with J gene TRBJ2-2; 8 bases are shared with TRBD2. Per germline, CDR1 SQVTM and CDR2 ANQGSEA. The CDR3 runs 15 residues. With 4 bases clipped from V and 1 base from J, the junction kept 5 bases outside the gene matches. The CDR3 bases are TGCAGCGTTGCACTTGCGGGGGGGAACACCGGGGAGCTGTTTTTT. Protein: CSVALAGGNTGELFF.

At least ten counts were recorded for this clonotype. CDR3 in amino acids: CASSVVKGDTTGELFF. CDR3 in DNA: TGTGCCAGCAGCGTAGTAAAGGGGGATACCACCGGGGAGCTGTTTTTT. The chain links TRBV9 to TRBJ2-2, with D maybe TRBD1 (6 bases). Germline V gene sequence: CDR1 SGDLS, CDR2 YYNGEE. The CDR3 runs 16 residues. Trimming took 0 bases from V and 4 from J, leaving 13 bases between them. The whole variable domain, remainder taken from reference TRBV9 and TRBJ2-2, is DSGVTQTPKHLITATGQRVTLRCSPRSGDLSVYWYQQSLDQGLQFLIQYYNGEERAKGNILERFSAQQFPDLHSELNLSSLELGDSALYFCASSVVKGDTTGELFFGEGSRLTVL.

This clonotype has a handful of counts. The V call is TRBV27, the J call TRBJ2-7, with 9 bases aligning to TRBD2. With 5 bases clipped from V and 3 bases from J, the junction kept 8 bases outside the gene matches. Germline V gives CDR1 MNHEY, CDR2 SMNVEV (reference sequence). The CDR3 extends over 15 amino acids. The CDR3 protein is CASSLRLAGNYEQYF. The CDR3 region has the DNA TGTGCCAGCAGTCTCCGCCTAGCGGGGAACTACGAGCAGTACTTC.

This clonotype was seen a handful of times. The CDR3 DNA is TGTGCCAGCAAGGCTAGCGGGGGCCTGAACACCGGGGAGCTGTTTTTT. Protein: CASKASGGLNTGELFF. This chain connects TRBV6-6 to TRBJ2-2, with TRBD2 matching 10 bases. The CDR3 has 16 amino acids. Germline V gene sequence: CDR1 MNHNY, CDR2 SVGAGI (reference sequence). Unmatched junction bases numbered 6, after V lost 7 bases and J lost 1 base.